This is a list of T cell receptor beta chains from one sample in a study of T cells after yellow fever vaccination. TCRdb reprocessed the 5' RACE reads via MiXCR and lists one record per CDR3 protein. The sample lists a few hundred thousand distinct CDR3 sequences, 18% occurring once. Source: PBMCs, taken before the yellow fever booster vaccination. Receptor source: a man between 18 and 29 years old who received the YFV17D yellow fever vaccine. CDR3s include the opening cysteine and the closing phenylalanine or tryptophan. D genes are given only for firm matches. The size of a clone is reported for some rows only, either as once, few or many, or as a class for expanded clones.

V	D	J	size	DNA	CDR3
TRBV4-2	TRBD1	TRBJ1-1	NA	TGTGCCAGCAGCCAAGACGGACAGGGTGAAGCTTTCTTT	CASSQDGQGEAFF
TRBV30	NA	TRBJ2-1	many	TGTGCCTGGAGTTCAAGTAGTATAAATGAGCAGTTCTTC	CAWSSSSINEQFF
TRBV27	TRBD1	TRBJ2-3	NA	TGTGCCAGCAGCTTGGACAGGGCCAATTCAGATACGCAGTATTTT	CASSLDRANSDTQYF
TRBV15	NA	TRBJ2-5	few	TGTGCCACCAGCAGAGGGAGGGGGACCGAAGAGACCCAGTACTTC	CATSRGRGTEETQYF
TRBV2	NA	TRBJ2-3	NA	TGTGCCAGCAGTAAAGAGACAGACACAGATACGCAGTATTTT	CASSKETDTDTQYF
TRBV5-1	TRBD2	TRBJ2-3	few	TGCGCCAGCAGCTTGGTGCCAGCGGGGGGTTCAGATACGCAGTATTTT	CASSLVPAGGSDTQYF
TRBV20-1	TRBD1	TRBJ2-3	many	TGCAGTGCTAGAGACGCCGGACAGGGCACAGATACGCAGTATTTT	CSARDAGQGTDTQYF
TRBV5-1	NA	TRBJ2-7	NA	TGCGCCAGCGGCCAGACCCCTGACGAGCAGTACTTC	CASGQTPDEQYF
TRBV30	NA	TRBJ1-1	NA	TGTGCCTGGAGTGTACAATTTCGCTGGGAGGCTTTCTTT	CAWSVQFRWEAFF
TRBV15	NA	TRBJ2-7	NA	TGTGCCACCAGCCTCGACAGGAGCTCCTACGAGCAGTACTTC	CATSLDRSSYEQYF
TRBV6-5	TRBD2	TRBJ2-1	few	TGTGCCAGCAGGCGACTAGCGGGGGGCATAAATGAGCAGTTCTTC	CASRRLAGGINEQFF
TRBV4-3	TRBD1	TRBJ1-2	NA	TGCGCCAGCAGCCCCCGCCGGGACAGCAACTATGGCTACACCTTC	CASSPRRDSNYGYTF
TRBV7-2	TRBD1	TRBJ2-3	NA	TGTGCCAGCAGTTCGGGGGGACAGGGCGGCGCAGATACGCAGTATTTT	CASSSGGQGGADTQYF
TRBV7-6	TRBD1	TRBJ1-5	few	TGTGCCAGCAGCTCAAGTGACAGGGGTTATCAGCCCCAGCATTTT	CASSSSDRGYQPQHF
TRBV29-1	NA	TRBJ2-7	NA	TGCAGCGTTGACTGGGGGGTCGACGAGCAGTACTTC	CSVDWGVDEQYF
TRBV6-5	NA	TRBJ2-7	few	TGTGCCAGCAGTTCTCCGCTCCGGGACGGCAATCCAGGGCAGTACTTC	CASSSPLRDGNPGQYF
TRBV5-1	NA	TRBJ2-2	few	TGCGCCAGCAGCTTGCAAGGGTACACCGGGGAGCTGTTTTTT	CASSLQGYTGELFF
TRBV7-3	NA	TRBJ2-2	NA	TGTGCCAGCAGCGAATCGACAAAAGTCTGGTGGAACACCGGGGAGCTGTTTTTT	CASSESTKVWWNTGELFF
TRBV11-2	NA	TRBJ2-5	NA	TGTGCCAGCAGCTTAGCCGTCTCCCCCGGGACCAAACAAGAGACCCAGTACTTC	CASSLAVSPGTKQETQYF
TRBV6-2/TRBV6-3	NA	TRBJ2-1	NA	TGTGCCAGCAGTTACTCGGATGAGCAGTTCTTC	CASSYSDEQFF
TRBV7-6	NA	TRBJ1-2	few	TGTGCCAGCAGCTTACGAGGGGCTGGCGATGGCTACACCTTC	CASSLRGAGDGYTF
TRBV24-1	NA	TRBJ2-3	few	TGTGCCACCAGTGATTCCTCCCGGGCCGAGGGCACAGATACGCAGTATTTT	CATSDSSRAEGTDTQYF
TRBV20-1	NA	TRBJ2-1	few	TGCAGTGCTAGTGGGGTCCTTCGGGAGTTCTTC	CSASGVLREFF
TRBV7-3	NA	TRBJ1-1	many	TGTGCCAGCAGCTTAACGGCCGCGGGGACTGAAGCTTTCTTT	CASSLTAAGTEAFF
TRBV7-9	TRBD1	TRBJ1-2	few	TGTGCCAGCAGCCCACAGGGGGCATCCCGTCTCGGTGGCTACACCTTC	CASSPQGASRLGGYTF
TRBV20-1	NA	TRBJ2-2	NA	TGCAGTGCTAGAGATGAAAGCGGCACCGGGGAGCTGTTTTTT	CSARDESGTGELFF
TRBV10-1	TRBD2	TRBJ2-3	NA	TGCGCCAGCAGTTTCTCGGCTAGCGGTACAGATACGCAGTATTTT	CASSFSASGTDTQYF
TRBV10-3	TRBD1	TRBJ2-3	NA	TGTGCCATCAGTGGGACAGGCCTTAACACAGATACGCAGTATTTT	CAISGTGLNTDTQYF
TRBV29-1	NA	TRBJ2-5	many	TGCAGCGTGACGGGGGGCAGGGAGTGGGAGACCCAGTACTTC	CSVTGGREWETQYF